The 25 T cell receptor beta chains listed next were all sequenced from one sample in a study of CD8 T cells in Susac syndrome (dated by TCRdb to between 2017 and 2020). Library prep was done by the immunoSEQ multiplex PCR assay. RNA was extracted using the RNeasy kit, and about 0.45 to 1 ug of the RNA was reverse transcribed with random hexamers. TCRdb reworked the public reads: Q25 trimming with fastp, MiXCR clone assembly, productive beta chains retained. Under each unique CDR3 protein, matching rows form one entry showing the most common genes and DNA. This sample holds 210,000 or so distinct CDR3 sequences; about 95% were observed only once. Under 0.2% of the sample is in the top ten clones. Specimen: CD4+ T cells from PBMCs. These receptors came from a human donor with Susac syndrome.

The V call is TRBV7-9, the J call TRBJ2-5; unclear D gene. Germline CDR1 reads SEHNR; CDR2 reads FQNEAQ (reference sequence). The CDR3 consists of 18 residues. Between the trimmed V and J ends, which lost 5 bases and 2 bases, there was a span of 24 bases. For the CDR3, the DNA is TGTGCCAGCAGCCCACTTAGGAGTCCCAGATTCGGGCAAGAGACCCAGTACTTC. It encodes CASSPLRSPRFGQETQYF.

The chain recombines TRBV4-2 with TRBJ1-1; possible D gene TRBD1, 5 bases. In germline, CDR1 is LGHNA, CDR2 YNFKEQ. The CDR3 runs to 15 residues. With 0 bases removed from V and 5 bases from J, the gap between germline ends came to 13 bases. The CDR3 nucleotides read TGTGCCAGCAGCCAAGACGGGGACGCAGGGACTGAAGCTTTCTTT. This translates into CASSQDGDAGTEAFF.

In nucleotides, the CDR3 is TGTGCCAGCAGTTTATCTCTTGGCAGGAGCCTTTCGGGGGATCAGCCCCAGCATTTT. Its protein is CASSLSLGRSLSGDQPQHF. This sequence joins TRBV12-3 or TRBV12-4 and TRBJ1-5, with a possible D match to TRBD1 (5 bases). The CDR3 consists of 19 residues. The V end was cut by 2 bases, the J end by 5 bases, with 25 bases between.

The chain has TRBV27 and TRBJ1-1; D possibly corresponds to TRBD1 (5 bases). The CDR3 is made up of 13 amino acids. Germline V gene lookup returns CDR1 MNHEY and CDR2 SMNVEV (reference sequence). Trimming cost V 5 bases and J 8 bases, with 15 bases left between them. As DNA, the CDR3 is TGTGCCAGCAGTAGTGGGACCGTCCGGGAAGCTTTCTTT. It yields the protein CASSSGTVREAFF.

The genes are TRBV2 and TRBJ1-5; D possibly corresponds to TRBD1 (6 bases). The length of the CDR3 is 12 residues. V was trimmed by 2 bases and J by 15 bases, leaving 14 bases between them. Germline V gene sequence: CDR1 SNHLY, CDR2 FYNNEI. CDR3 sequence (DNA): TGTGCCAGCAGTGAATTCGACAGGCGTCGGCATTTT. It yields the protein CASSEFDRRRHF.

The chain carries TRBV3-1 and TRBJ1-1; possibly TRBD1 for D (6 bases). CDR3 length: 17 residues. V lost 1 base and J lost 0, with 15 bases in between. Germline values: CDR1 LGHDT, CDR2 YNNKEL (reference sequence). The CDR3 DNA follows: TGTGCCAGCAGCCAAGTTCTGAGGACAGCCATGAACACTGAAGCTTTCTTT. Translation: CASSQVLRTAMNTEAFF.

This chain uses TRBV18 with TRBJ2-1; 8 bases match TRBD1. Germline V lookup: CDR1 KGHSH, CDR2 LQKENI. The CDR3 sequence is 15 residues long. With 6 bases clipped from V and 6 bases from J, the junction kept 10 bases outside the gene matches. Here the CDR3 DNA reads TGTGCCAGCTCGTCACGACAGGGGTATTTCAATGAGCAGTTCTTC. Encoded protein: CASSSRQGYFNEQFF.

The gene calls are TRBV12-3 or TRBV12-4 and TRBJ2-7; TRBD1 is a possible D gene (6 bases). The CDR3 consists of 15 residues. Between the trimmed V and J ends, which lost 2 bases and 1 base, there was a span of 12 bases. The CDR3 protein is CASSLQGLLSYEQYF. CDR3 bases: TGTGCCAGCAGTTTACAGGGGCTCCTTTCCTACGAGCAGTACTTC.

The gene calls are TRBV6-2 or TRBV6-3 and TRBJ2-1; a weak D match, TRBD2 (6 bases). This CDR3 has 14 residues. Germline CDR1 and CDR2: MNHEY and SVGEGT. Trimming took off 8 bases at V and 0 bases at J, with 11 bases between the two ends. For the CDR3, the DNA is TGTGCCAGCCGACGGAGGGGCTCCTACAATGAGCAGTTCTTC. Translated: CASRRRGSYNEQFF.

CDR3 amino acids: CASSGGSGGDTQYF. CDR3 in DNA: TGCGCCAGCAGCGGAGGCTCCGGGGGGGATACGCAGTATTTT. This chain connects TRBV5-1 to TRBJ2-3; 7 bases map to TRBD2. The germline V gene has CDR1 SGHRS and CDR2 YFSETQ. The CDR3 consists of 14 residues. With 4 bases clipped from V and 6 bases from J, the junction kept 8 bases outside the gene matches.

This chain uses TRBV20-1 with TRBJ2-7; D tentatively fits TRBD1 or TRBD2 (5 bases each). The germline CDR1 and CDR2 sequences are DFQATT and SNEGSKA (reference sequence). There are 14 residues in the CDR3. The V end was cut by 0 bases, the J end by 5 bases, with 14 bases between. In DNA form, the CDR3 reads TGCAGTGCTAGAGATGGGGGACCCCGCAACGAGCAGTACTTC. Protein product: CSARDGGPRNEQYF.

The V call is TRBV11-3, the J call TRBJ2-1; 15 positions agree with TRBD2. The germline gives CDR1 SGHNT, CDR2 YENEEA. The V segment lost 0 bases and the J segment 5 bases; nucleotides outside the gene matches: 11. CDR3 length: 20 amino acids. CDR3 residues: CASSLDPGTSGGRWNNEQFF. The CDR3 bases are TGTGCCAGCAGCTTAGATCCCGGGACTAGCGGGGGGCGATGGAACAATGAGCAGTTCTTC.

The chain is built from TRBV27 and TRBJ1-5, with D perhaps TRBD1 (6 bases). Germline V gene lookup returns CDR1 MNHEY and CDR2 SMNVEV (reference sequence). Trimming shortened V by 4 bases and J by 2 bases, and 15 bases separated the two germline ends. The CDR3 runs 16 residues. The CDR3 sequence is CASSWDNQVGNQPQHF. The CDR3 DNA reads as TGTGCCAGCAGTTGGGACAACCAGGTCGGCAATCAGCCCCAGCATTTT.

The CDR3 region has the DNA TGCGCCAGCAGCTTGGTCGGGGCGAGTCGGGAAGCTTTCTTT. Protein sequence: CASSLVGASREAFF. The rearrangement joins TRBV5-1 to TRBJ1-1, with a possible D match to TRBD1 (5 bases). This CDR3 has 14 amino acids. Trimming removed 0 bases at V and 8 bases at J, with 14 bases between. Looked up from germline, CDR1 is SGHRS and CDR2 is YFSETQ.

The genes are TRBV6-6 and TRBJ2-1; D unclear. The CDR3 loop spans 15 amino acids. The germline V gene has CDR1 MNHNY and CDR2 SVGAGI (reference sequence). Trimming took off 5 bases at V and 9 bases at J, with 20 bases between the two ends. CDR3 protein: CASSQDQAISGEQFF. The DNA of the CDR3 is TGTGCCAGCAGTCAAGATCAGGCAATAAGTGGTGAGCAGTTCTTC.

This chain joins TRBV5-1 and TRBJ2-7; 8 bases match TRBD1. Germline CDR1 is SGHRS and CDR2 is YFSETQ. This CDR3 region has 18 residues. V dropped 5 bases and J dropped 1; count of bases not matched to a gene: 17. As DNA, the CDR3 is TGCGCCAGCAGAATACGGCCGATTGGGACAGGTAATTCCTACGAGCAGTACTTC. Translating gives CASRIRPIGTGNSYEQYF.

The chain is built from TRBV20-1 and TRBJ1-4; D is possibly TRBD1 (6 bases). The CDR3 spans 13 residues. Germline V gives CDR1 DFQATT, CDR2 SNEGSKA (reference sequence). V was shortened by 1 base and J by 7 bases, with 10 bases between the two germline ends. The CDR3 DNA follows: TGCAGTGCTAGAGCGGGACATCTTGAAAAACTGTTTTTT. Its translation is CSARAGHLEKLFF.

The chain couples TRBV24-1 to TRBJ2-2; no definite D call. This CDR3 is built from 16 residues. Looked up from germline, CDR1 is KGHDR and CDR2 is SFDVKD. The V end lost 4 bases, the J end lost 0 bases, and 11 bases lay between the germline ends. In DNA, the CDR3 is TGTGCCACCAGTGACGTAACCTACCCGAACACCGGGGAGCTGTTTTTT. Residues: CATSDVTYPNTGELFF.

The CDR3 DNA sequence: TGTGCCAGCGCTGTCCAGGCGGCAGGAAGCACAGATACGCAGTATTTT. As protein: CASAVQAAGSTDTQYF. The chain employs TRBV7-3 and TRBJ2-3; D is uncertain. From germline, CDR1 is SGHTA and CDR2 FQGTGA. V lost 8 bases and J lost 0, with 18 bases in between. This CDR3 contains 16 residues.

This clonotype occurred a few times. This chain connects TRBV13 to TRBJ2-2, with unresolved D. CDR3 size: 12 residues. V was cut by 1 base and J by 6 bases, with 3 bases left in between. Germline loops: CDR1 PRHDT, CDR2 FYEKMQ (reference sequence). The CDR3 reads CASSLAPGELFF. CDR3 DNA sequence: TGTGCCAGCAGCTTAGCTCCCGGGGAGCTGTTTTTT.

The chain employs TRBV30 and TRBJ1-4; weak D call: TRBD1 (5 bases). Germline V gene data show CDR1 as GTSNPN and CDR2 as SVGIG (reference sequence). The CDR3 is 15 amino acids. Trimming took 2 bases from V and 7 from J, leaving 17 bases between them. The CDR3 protein is CAWSREGTQAEKLFF. CDR3 nucleotides: TGTGCCTGGAGTCGAGAGGGGACTCAAGCTGAAAAACTGTTTTTT.

The chain links TRBV30 to TRBJ2-7; possible D gene TRBD2, 5 bases. CDR1 is GTSNPN, CDR2 SVGIG, per germline (reference sequence). The CDR3 runs to 13 residues. The V end was cut by 1 base, the J end by 1 base, with 8 bases between. This CDR3 reads CAWSGTLSYEQYF. CDR3 DNA sequence: TGTGCCTGGAGTGGGACTCTGTCCTACGAGCAGTACTTC.

This chain uses TRBV6-5 with TRBJ1-6; D not certain. This CDR3 is 14 amino acids long. From germline, CDR1 is MNHEY and CDR2 SVGAGI. The germline V and J ends were trimmed by 2 bases and 6 bases, with 8 bases remaining between them. The CDR3 loop reads CASSYIGLNSPLHF. CDR3 bases: TGTGCCAGCAGTTACATCGGACTTAATTCACCCCTCCACTTT.

The V and J genes are TRBV30 and TRBJ2-7, with TRBD2 matching over 10 bases. V gave up 4 bases and J gave up 3 bases; unmatched junction bases: 12. This CDR3 has 16 residues. CDR1 and CDR2 from the germline V gene are GTSNPN and SVGIG (reference sequence). In nucleotides, the CDR3 is TGTGCCTGGAACTACGGGAGCGGGACTAGCGACTACGAGCAGTACTTC. As protein: CAWNYGSGTSDYEQYF. Full variable domain (rest looked up from reference TRBV30 and TRBJ2-7): SQTIHQWPATLVQPVGSPLSLECTVEGTSNPNLYWYRQAAGRGLQLLFYSVGIGQISSEVPQNLSASRPQDRQFILSSKKLLLSDSGFYLCAWNYGSGTSDYEQYFGPGTRLTVT.

V is TRBV4-2 and J is TRBJ1-2, with TRBD1 identical over 7 bases. The ends lost 0 bases at V and 8 bases at J; junction bases unmatched: 6. Germline V gene sequence: CDR1 LGHNA, CDR2 YNFKEQ. This CDR3 is built from 14 residues. The CDR3 loop reads CASSQDNRGTGYTF. The DNA of the CDR3 is TGTGCCAGCAGCCAAGATAACAGGGGAACCGGCTACACCTTC.